Given below is one T cell receptor (beta chain) in context. This sample was taken from a study of control samples from healthy donors and cancer patients. The method was immunoSEQ multiplex PCR; TCRdb's version includes in-frame clones alone and lacks a portion of them. Counted here are 120,000 to 150,000 clones, around nine tenths occurring once; the ten biggest clones make up 4% to 5.5%. Germline assignment: CDR1 SNHLY and CDR2 FYNNEI. Unmatched junction bases numbered 19, after V lost 2 bases and J lost 5 bases. This CDR3 is built from 20 residues. The chain combines TRBV2 with TRBJ2-1, with TRBD2 matching 9 bases. The sample was blood. This receptor was obtained from a man aged 25-45 years in good health. As DNA, the CDR3 is TGTGCCAGCAGTGAATCTGCAACGGGACTAGCCCCCGGAGGCGACAATGAGCAGTTCTTC. Residues: CASSESATGLAPGGDNEQFF.